The clone carrying this TCR beta chain was seen at least ten times. Its antigen is currently unknown. These data belong to a study of neurological immune-mediated disorders. Whole-study context: There were 35 or so multiple sclerosis patients; around 30 were relapsing-remitting and 3 were secondary progressive.

TCRdb called the 5' RACE reads again in MiXCR, with one record for every CDR3 protein. The sample yields 40,000 to 50,000 distinct CDR3 sequences, 2% to 2.5% seen once. Study results and caveats: The multiple sclerosis repertoire cluster had no clinical or MRI feature associated with it. The highest TCR clonal expansion occurred in HTLV-1-associated myelopathy; multiple sclerosis fell below healthy controls. None of the CDR3 amino acid sequences in expanded clones turned up in more than one subject, which points to private repertoires in all groups.

This CDR3 has 15 amino acids. The germline V and J ends were trimmed by 7 bases and 8 bases, with 20 bases remaining between them. Germline CDR1 is MDHEN and CDR2 is SYDVKM. The sequenced sample was PBMCs. V and J are TRBV28 and TRBJ1-4; the D gene is possibly TRBD1 (5 bases). The receptor's source is a man aged 25-45 years with multiple sclerosis. CDR3 DNA sequence: TGTGCCAGCAACAAACTCAGGGTGGTAGCGGAAAAACTGTTTTTT. This codes for CASNKLRVVAEKLFF. Variable domain in full (rest from reference TRBV28 and TRBJ1-4): DVKVTQSSRYLVKRTGEKVFLECVQDMDHENMFWYRQDPGLGLRLIYFSYDVKMKEKGDIPEGYSVSREKKERFSLILESASTNQTSMYLCASNKLRVVAEKLFFGSGTQLSVL.